Each of the 27 T cell receptor beta chains below was sequenced from the same sample in a study of blood T cell repertoires in COVID-19. Clones were sequenced by immunoSEQ multiplex PCR, and TCRdb holds only the in-frame ones, with some missing. The data show 150,000 or so clones, with 60% to 80% seen just once and about 2.9% held by the top ten. Sequenced: PBMCs or T cells enriched from blood (not recorded which). All receptors derive from a woman aged 50 to 65 who had recovered from COVID-19.

This chain links TRBV4-2 with TRBJ1-6, with unresolved D. Between the trimmed V and J ends, which lost 1 base and 5 bases, there was a span of 9 bases. The CDR3 extends over 15 amino acids. Per the germline V gene, CDR1 is LGHNA and CDR2 is YNFKEQ. CDR3 sequence: CASSQGQVNNSPLHF. In DNA form, the CDR3 reads TGTGCCAGCAGCCAAGGGCAGGTCAATAATTCACCCCTCCACTTT.

The chain recombines TRBV5-1 with TRBJ1-2; 7 bases agree with TRBD1. This CDR3 is built from 15 residues. Germline CDR1 reads SGHRS; CDR2 reads YFSETQ. Trimming at V came to 4 bases and at J to 4 bases, leaving 10 bases not matched to a gene. Written as DNA, the CDR3 is TGCGCCAGCAGCCAAGGCTTACAGGGGAGCTATGGCTACACCTTC. Its protein is CASSQGLQGSYGYTF.

V usage is TRBV29-1 and J usage is TRBJ1-2; 7 positions agree with TRBD1. The germline CDR1 and CDR2 sequences are SQVTM and ANQGSEA. The CDR3 runs to 12 residues. V was clipped by 5 bases and J by 8 bases; unmatched bases: 8. The CDR3 is CSVNRQGGGYTF. The CDR3 coding sequence is TGCAGCGTTAACCGACAGGGCGGCGGCTACACCTTC.

CDR3 region: CASSHENRLAANEQFF. CDR3 nucleotides: TGTGCCAGCAGCCACGAAAACCGACTAGCTGCCAATGAGCAGTTCTTC. The rearrangement links TRBV3-1 (or the pseudogene TRBV3-2) to TRBJ2-1; 7 nucleotides match TRBD2. J gave up 6 bases and V 3 bases, and 11 bases lay outside the gene matches. The CDR3 totals 16 residues. Germline loops: CDR1 LGHDT, CDR2 YNNKEL (reference sequence).

This clone was observed a few times. This rearrangement joins TRBV21-1 to TRBJ1-5; the table's TRBD1 call for D was not verified on the DNA. TRBV21-1 counts as a pseudogene. The CDR3 totals 18 residues. CDR3 region: CASSAPFGRTGVGQPQHF. The CDR3 nucleotides are TGTGCCAGCAGCGCCCCTTTCGGAAGGACAGGGGTGGGTCAGCCCCAGCATTTT.

The chain links TRBV1 to TRBJ1-2. TRBV1 is reported as a pseudogene. CDR3 length: 13 residues. CDR3 protein: CTSSSGKPYGYTF. CDR3 sequence (DNA): TGCACCAGCAGCAGCGGGAAGCCTTATGGCTACACCTTC.

V usage is TRBV29-1 and J usage is TRBJ2-1; 8 nucleotides line up with TRBD2. This CDR3 is 11 amino acids long. J was trimmed by 9 bases and V by 7 bases; bases with no gene match: 5. CDR1 and CDR2 (germline): SQVTM, ANQGSEA. DNA for the CDR3: TGCAGCGAACTGACTAGCGCTGAGCAGTTCTTC. Amino acids: CSELTSAEQFF.

The chain couples TRBV25-1 to TRBJ1-6; a weak D match, TRBD1 (5 bases). Trimming cost V 2 bases and J 7 bases, with 15 bases left between them. From germline, CDR1 is MGHDK and CDR2 SYGVNS. There are 16 residues in the CDR3. The CDR3 loop reads CASSEPQGISNSPLHF. CDR3 sequence (DNA): TGTGCCAGCAGTGAACCCCAGGGAATAAGCAATTCACCCCTCCACTTT.

The rearrangement links TRBV7-9 to TRBJ1-5; 7 nucleotides agree with TRBD1. The CDR3 length is 13 residues. CDR1 is SEHNR and CDR2 is FQNEAQ in the germline V gene (reference sequence). V gave up 1 base and J gave up 7 bases; unmatched junction bases: 1. This CDR3 reads CASSLDRGQPQHF. Here the CDR3 DNA reads TGTGCCAGCAGCTTAGACAGGGGACAGCCCCAGCATTTT. The full variable domain, with the rest looked up from reference TRBV7-9 and TRBJ1-5, is DTGVSQNPRHKITKRGQNVTFRCDPISEHNRLYWYRQTLGQGPEFLTYFQNEAQLEKSRLLSDRFSAERPKGSFSTLEIQRTEQGDSAMYLCASSLDRGQPQHFGDGTRLSIL.

This chain connects TRBV19 to TRBJ1-2, with 10 bases aligning to TRBD1. This CDR3 is 12 amino acids long. Germline CDR1 LNHDA, CDR2 SQIVND (reference sequence). This chain's CDR3 is CGTGGPNYGYTF. For the CDR3, the DNA is TGTGGGACAGGGGGACCTAACTATGGCTACACCTTC.

CDR3 nucleotides: TGTGCCAGCGGTCAACGGAGTGGGAATTCACCCCTCCACTTT. Amino acid sequence: CASGQRSGNSPLHF. The chain uses TRBV3-1 (or the pseudogene TRBV3-2) and TRBJ1-6; D ambiguous. Germline-derived CDR1 and CDR2 are LGHDT and YNNKEL (reference sequence). This CDR3 spans 14 amino acids. With 8 bases removed from V and 7 bases from J, the gap between germline ends came to 15 bases.

Ten or more counts support this clone. The chain has TRBV30 and TRBJ1-5; the D gene is possibly TRBD1 (5 bases). The CDR3 is 15 amino acids. The germline CDR1 and CDR2 sequences are GTSNPN and SVGIG (reference sequence). Trimming removed 0 bases at V and 9 bases at J, with 18 bases between. CDR3 sequence: CAWSVRSWGERPQHF. Here the CDR3 DNA reads TGTGCCTGGAGTGTACGTTCGTGGGGGGAGCGGCCCCAGCATTTT. Filled out from reference TRBV30 and TRBJ1-5, the complete variable domain reads SQTIHQWPATLVQPVGSPLSLECTVEGTSNPNLYWYRQAAGRGLQLLFYSVGIGQISSEVPQNLSASRPQDRQFILSSKKLLLSDSGFYLCAWSVRSWGERPQHFGDGTRLSIL.

This rearrangement joins TRBV5-1 to TRBJ1-4; weak D call: TRBD1 (5 bases). Trimming pared 1 base from V and 5 bases from J, leaving 12 bases between. Germline CDR1 is SGHRS and CDR2 is YFSETQ. The CDR3 length is 15 residues. This chain's CDR3 is CASSLTRQGNEKLFF. Here the CDR3 DNA reads TGCGCCAGCAGCTTGACACGCCAGGGAAATGAAAAACTGTTTTTT.

The genes are TRBV5-6 and TRBJ1-2, with 8 bases aligning to TRBD1. CDR1 and CDR2 from the germline V gene are SGHDT and YYEEEE. The CDR3 has 14 residues. J was trimmed by 0 bases and V by 4 bases; bases with no gene match: 2. The CDR3 loop reads CASSPDRANYGYTF. The CDR3 bases are TGTGCCAGCAGCCCGGACAGGGCTAACTATGGCTACACCTTC.

This chain links TRBV3-1 (or the pseudogene TRBV3-2) with TRBJ2-2; 12 bases fit TRBD2. Germline assignment: CDR1 LGHDT and CDR2 YNNKEL (reference sequence). There are 16 residues in the CDR3. V was pared by 5 bases and J by 4 bases, with 5 bases of the junction left unmatched. CDR3 sequence: CASSWGLAGITGELFF. The CDR3 DNA is TGTGCCAGCAGCTGGGGACTAGCGGGTATCACCGGGGAGCTGTTTTTT.

CDR3 loop: CASSPGTDTQYF. The CDR3 DNA reads as TGTGCCAGCAGCCCCGGGACAGATACGCAGTATTTT. V usage is TRBV5-6 and J usage is TRBJ2-3; D remains ambiguous. Germline CDR1 SGHDT, CDR2 YYEEEE. The length of the CDR3 is 12 residues. The V gene lost 4 bases and the J gene lost 3 bases, with 6 bases spanning the gap.

This clone occurred once. The chain uses TRBV28 and TRBJ2-2; a possible D gene is TRBD2 (6 bases). The CDR3 runs to 19 residues. Trimming shortened V by 5 bases and J by 2 bases, and 24 bases separated the two germline ends. The germline V gene has CDR1 MDHEN and CDR2 SYDVKM. CDR3 nucleotides: TGTGCCAGCAGTCCTTCTCCTTACTTTAGCGGAGAAAACACCGGGGAGCTGTTTTTT. Its translation is CASSPSPYFSGENTGELFF.

The J gene is TRBJ1-6, the V gene TRBV4-1; D unclear. V was cut by 1 base and J by 7 bases, with 14 bases left in between. The CDR3 is 16 amino acids. Germline CDR1 MGHRA, CDR2 YSYEKL. DNA for the CDR3: TGCGCCAGCAGCCAAGTTATCGGGAATCTAAATTCACCCCTCCACTTT. Encoded protein: CASSQVIGNLNSPLHF.

This sequence joins TRBV5-1 and TRBJ1-1; D unclear. Germline V gives CDR1 SGHRS, CDR2 YFSETQ. CDR3 length: 13 amino acids. Deletions cut 4 bases from V and 3 bases from J, with 10 bases between. The CDR3 protein is CASSAGGDTEAFF. CDR3 nucleotide sequence: TGCGCCAGCAGCGCGGGAGGAGACACTGAAGCTTTCTTT.

This chain uses TRBV3-1 (or the pseudogene TRBV3-2) with TRBJ2-7, with 8 nucleotides matching TRBD2. This CDR3 is 16 amino acids long. Germline values: CDR1 LGHDT, CDR2 YNNKEL (reference sequence). The V gene end was trimmed by 5 bases and the J gene end by 1 base; junction bases not matched to a gene: 10. The DNA of the CDR3 is TGTGCCAGCAGCAACCCCGGGGGGGGCCAATCCTACGAGCAGTACTTC. Translation gives CASSNPGGGQSYEQYF.

The chain carries TRBV18 and TRBJ1-2; 12 bases align to TRBD1. CDR1 is KGHSH, CDR2 LQKENI, per germline. J lost 4 bases, V lost 3 bases, and 12 bases had no gene match. CDR3 length: 18 residues. CDR3 DNA sequence: TGTGCCAGCTCACCGGCCGGGACAGGGGGCGCCGGCTCCTATGGCTACACCTTC. Protein: CASSPAGTGGAGSYGYTF.

J is TRBJ1-4 and V is TRBV24-1, with a weak D call TRBD1 (5 bases). Germline lookup yields CDR1 KGHDR and CDR2 SFDVKD. This CDR3 has 13 amino acids. V was pared by 9 bases and J by 8 bases, with 15 bases between. Here the CDR3 DNA reads TGTGCCACCCATGATCGGGGGTTAGAAAAACTGTTTTTT. It translates to CATHDRGLEKLFF.

The count of this clone is one. The rearrangement links TRBV27 to TRBJ1-2, with 11 positions matching TRBD1. Germline V lookup: CDR1 MNHEY, CDR2 SMNVEV (reference sequence). Trimming took 5 bases from V and 8 from J; bases not matched to a gene: 4. The CDR3 sequence is 13 residues long. The CDR3: CASSPGTGGGYTF. The DNA for the CDR3 is TGTGCCAGCAGTCCTGGGACAGGGGGAGGCTACACCTTC.

This clone was observed a single time. The chain combines TRBV5-1 with TRBJ2-5; 8 bases align to TRBD2. Per the germline V gene, CDR1 is SGHRS and CDR2 is YFSETQ. The CDR3 length is 16 residues. The junction had 8 bases not matched to a gene; V was cut back by 0 bases and J by 4 bases. CDR3 DNA: TGCGCCAGCAGCTTGGCGGGAGGGCCTCGGATAGAGACCCAGTACTTC. Translated, it gives CASSLAGGPRIETQYF.

This clone was recorded only once. V gene TRBV5-4 combines with J gene TRBJ2-1; D unresolved. Trimming removed 4 bases from V and 4 bases from J, with 9 bases in between. The length of the CDR3 is 13 residues. Germline V gene sequence: CDR1 SGHNT, CDR2 YYREEE (reference sequence). The CDR3: CASSPQVYNEQFF. CDR3 nucleotides: TGTGCCAGCAGCCCGCAGGTTTACAATGAGCAGTTCTTC.

The chain uses TRBV2 and TRBJ2-6, with 9 nucleotides matching TRBD1. Trimming cost V 6 bases and J 2 bases; bases outside gene matches: 5. Germline assignment: CDR1 SNHLY and CDR2 FYNNEI. The CDR3 is 16 amino acids. CDR3 sequence reads: CASRGQGRAGANVLTF. In DNA, the CDR3 is TGTGCCAGCAGGGGACAGGGAAGGGCTGGGGCCAACGTCCTGACTTTC.

The chain has TRBV6-1 and TRBJ2-7, with 9 positions matching TRBD1. Germline CDR1 and CDR2: MNHNS and SASEGT. The CDR3 contains 18 residues. V trimming: 4 bases; J trimming: 3 bases; junction bases outside the gene matches: 16. For the CDR3, the DNA is TGTGCCAGCAGTGTGCTTCCTAAAGGTTGGGGACAGGGCTACGAGCAGTACTTC. Amino acid sequence: CASSVLPKGWGQGYEQYF.